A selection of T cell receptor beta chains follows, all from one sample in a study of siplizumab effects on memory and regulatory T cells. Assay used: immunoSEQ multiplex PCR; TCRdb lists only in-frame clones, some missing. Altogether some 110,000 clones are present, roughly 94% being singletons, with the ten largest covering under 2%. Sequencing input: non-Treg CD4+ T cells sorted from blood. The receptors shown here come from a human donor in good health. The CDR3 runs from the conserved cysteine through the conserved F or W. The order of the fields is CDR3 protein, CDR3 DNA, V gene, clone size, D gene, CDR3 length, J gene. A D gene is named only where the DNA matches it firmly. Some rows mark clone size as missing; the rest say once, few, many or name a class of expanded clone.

CDR3 protein: CASRPQRGLTDTQYF
CDR3 DNA: TGTGCCAGCCGCCCCCAGCGGGGCCTCACAGATACGCAGTATTTT
V gene: TRBV7-8
clone size: .
D gene: TRBD2
CDR3 length: 15
J gene: TRBJ2-3

CDR3 protein: CASSYSKGGAKNIQYF
CDR3 DNA: TGTGCCAGCAGTTACTCGAAAGGGGGGGCCAAAAACATTCAGTACTTC
V gene: TRBV6-5
clone size: .
D gene: .
CDR3 length: 16
J gene: TRBJ2-4

CDR3 protein: CASSSQGAGNTEAFF
CDR3 DNA: TGTGCCAGCAGCTCACAGGGGGCGGGGAACACTGAAGCTTTCTTT
V gene: TRBV7-2
clone size: .
D gene: TRBD1
CDR3 length: 15
J gene: TRBJ1-1

CDR3 protein: CASRSDGYEQYF
CDR3 DNA: TGTGCCAGTCGCTCCGACGGATACGAGCAGTACTTC
V gene: TRBV6-5
clone size: .
D gene: .
CDR3 length: 12
J gene: TRBJ2-7

CDR3 protein: CASSFAGDSPLHF
CDR3 DNA: TGTGCCAGCAGCTTCGCAGGGGACTCACCCCTCCACTTT
V gene: TRBV11-2
clone size: .
D gene: .
CDR3 length: 13
J gene: TRBJ1-6

CDR3 protein: CASRDRTLSGNTIYF
CDR3 DNA: TGTGCCAGCAGGGACAGGACCCTCTCTGGAAACACCATATATTTT
V gene: TRBV11-2
clone size: .
D gene: TRBD1
CDR3 length: 15
J gene: TRBJ1-3

CDR3 protein: CASSSETGDRVYNEQFF
CDR3 DNA: TGTGCCAGCAGCTCCGAAACCGGGGACAGGGTGTACAATGAGCAGTTCTTC
V gene: TRBV11-3
clone size: .
D gene: TRBD1
CDR3 length: 17
J gene: TRBJ2-1

CDR3 protein: CASSFQPSRVYGYTF
CDR3 DNA: TGCGCCAGCAGCTTCCAACCTTCGCGGGTTTATGGCTACACCTTC
V gene: TRBV7-9
clone size: .
D gene: .
CDR3 length: 15
J gene: TRBJ1-2

CDR3 protein: CASSLAVGDTQYF
CDR3 DNA: TGTGCCAGCAGCCTCGCGGTCGGGGATACGCAGTATTTT
V gene: TRBV28
clone size: .
D gene: .
CDR3 length: 13
J gene: TRBJ2-3

CDR3 protein: CSVKDRAPHNEQFF
CDR3 DNA: TGCAGCGTTAAAGACAGGGCTCCTCACAATGAGCAGTTCTTC
V gene: TRBV29-1
clone size: once
D gene: TRBD1
CDR3 length: 14
J gene: TRBJ2-1

CDR3 protein: CASSPRPGGMNTEAFF
CDR3 DNA: TGTGCCAGCAGCCCCAGGCCCGGGGGCATGAACACTGAAGCTTTCTTT
V gene: TRBV7-9
clone size: .
D gene: .
CDR3 length: 16
J gene: TRBJ1-1

CDR3 protein: CASSAGALGANVLTF
CDR3 DNA: TGTGCCAGCAGTGCGGGGGCGCTTGGGGCCAACGTCCTGACTTTC
V gene: TRBV6-4
clone size: .
D gene: .
CDR3 length: 15
J gene: TRBJ2-6

CDR3 protein: CASSLGSKNTEAFF
CDR3 DNA: TGTGCCAGCAGCTTGGGCAGCAAGAACACTGAAGCTTTCTTT
V gene: TRBV5-6
clone size: once
D gene: .
CDR3 length: 14
J gene: TRBJ1-1

CDR3 protein: CSVEETLGFEAFF
CDR3 DNA: TGCAGCGTTGAAGAAACTTTAGGGTTTGAAGCTTTCTTT
V gene: TRBV29-1
clone size: .
D gene: .
CDR3 length: 13
J gene: TRBJ1-1